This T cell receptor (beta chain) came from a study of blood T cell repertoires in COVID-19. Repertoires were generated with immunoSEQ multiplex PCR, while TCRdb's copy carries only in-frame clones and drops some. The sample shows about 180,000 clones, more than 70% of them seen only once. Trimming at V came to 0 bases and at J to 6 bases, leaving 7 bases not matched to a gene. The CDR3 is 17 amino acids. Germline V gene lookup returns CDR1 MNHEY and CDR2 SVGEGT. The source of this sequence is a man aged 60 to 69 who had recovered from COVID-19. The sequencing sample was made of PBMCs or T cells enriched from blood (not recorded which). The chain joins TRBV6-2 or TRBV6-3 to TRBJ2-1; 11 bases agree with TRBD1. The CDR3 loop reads CASSYSPFGTGGNEQFF. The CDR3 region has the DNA TGTGCCAGCAGTTACTCTCCTTTCGGGACAGGGGGCAATGAGCAGTTCTTC.